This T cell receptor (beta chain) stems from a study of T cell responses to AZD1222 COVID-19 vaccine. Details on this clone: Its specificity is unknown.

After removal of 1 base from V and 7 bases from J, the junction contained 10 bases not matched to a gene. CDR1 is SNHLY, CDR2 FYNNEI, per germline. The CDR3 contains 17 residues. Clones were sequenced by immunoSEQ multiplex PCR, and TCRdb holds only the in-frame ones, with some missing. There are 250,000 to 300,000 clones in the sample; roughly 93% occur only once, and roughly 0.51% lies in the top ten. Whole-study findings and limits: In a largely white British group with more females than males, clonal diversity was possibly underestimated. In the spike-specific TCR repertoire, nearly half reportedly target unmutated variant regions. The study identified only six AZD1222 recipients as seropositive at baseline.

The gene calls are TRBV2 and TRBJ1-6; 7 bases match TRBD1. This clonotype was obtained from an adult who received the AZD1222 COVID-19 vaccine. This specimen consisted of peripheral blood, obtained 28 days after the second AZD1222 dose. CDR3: CASSEGPQEQGNSPLHF. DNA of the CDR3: TGTGCCAGCAGTGAAGGGCCCCAAGAACAGGGGAATTCACCCCTCCACTTT.